The 29 T cell receptor beta chains below were found in one sample sequenced in a study of Tregs in tolerant kidney transplant recipients. TCRdb's copy holds only in-frame clones and misses some; the assay was immunoSEQ multiplex PCR. The sample table sets out 48,000 or so clones. Source: CD4+ T cells from blood, taken before the transplant. All receptors come from a human donor who received a combined kidney and bone marrow transplant.

Points on this clone: The read ends 3 residues before the CDR3 terminus; that terminus is restored from the germline J gene. The chain uses TRBV10-3 and TRBJ2-7; TRBD1 is a possible D gene (6 bases). Germline V gene lookup returns CDR1 ENHRY and CDR2 SYGVKD. Trimming took off 3 bases at V and 3 bases at J, with 15 bases between the two ends. The CDR3 covers 15 residues. Incomplete CDR3 DNA: TGTGCCATCAGTGAATCTCTGGGACAAATCTACGAG. The encoded protein is CAISESLGQIYE. The whole CDR3 protein reads CAISESLGQIYEQYF.

About this clone itself: Coverage ceases 3 residues before the CDR3 finishes, and the germline J gene fills in the end. The V and J genes are TRBV30 and TRBJ1-1, with no clear D. The CDR3 loop spans 14 amino acids. CDR1 and CDR2 from the germline V gene are GTSNPN and SVGIG (reference sequence). CDR3 bases read: TGTGCCTGGAGTGTAAGCGGTGCACAGCCCCGA. This encodes CAWSVSGAQPR. The full CDR3 is CAWSVSGAQPRAFF.

Comment on this clone: The CDR3 end is not reached by the read, which stops 3 residues before it; the germline J gene fills it in. The chain recombines TRBV2 with TRBJ2-1, with 8 bases fitting TRBD1. Trimming cost V 4 bases and J 6 bases; bases outside gene matches: 5. From germline, CDR1 is SNHLY and CDR2 FYNNEI. This CDR3 has 14 amino acids. Incomplete CDR3 DNA: TGTGCCAGCAGTGCGACAGGGGTCCTCAATGAG. Translating gives CASSATGVLNE. The whole CDR3 is CASSATGVLNEQFF.

CDR3: CASSLSTGANEQFF. The DNA read from the CDR3 is TGTGCCAGCAGTTTGTCCACAGGGGCCAATGAG. The chain is built from TRBV28 and TRBJ2-1; TRBD1 matches 7 bases. The sequenced fragment ends 3 residues before the CDR3 boundary, so the rest is inferred from the germline J gene. The CDR3 length is 14 residues. V shed 3 bases and J 6 bases; nucleotides not matched to a gene: 5. Germline CDR1 MDHEN, CDR2 SYDVKM. The variable domain in full, completed from reference TRBV28 and TRBJ2-1, reads DVKVTQSSRYLVKRTGEKVFLECVQDMDHENMFWYRQDPGLGLRLIYFSYDVKMKEKGDIPEGYSVSREKKERFSLILESASTNQTSMYLCASSLSTGANEQFFGPGTRLTVL.

In the case of this clone: The sequenced fragment ends 3 residues before the CDR3 boundary, so the rest is inferred from the germline J gene. V is TRBV7-3 and J is TRBJ2-1, with D maybe TRBD2 (7 bases). Germline-derived CDR1 and CDR2 are SGHTA and FQGTGA. Trimming took 5 bases from V and 2 from J, leaving 16 bases between them. This CDR3 is built from 16 residues. CDR3 region: CASSQGGAGTYNEQFF. The covered CDR3 bases are TGTGCCAGCAGCCAAGGGGGGGCTGGGACCTACAATGAG.

Regarding this clone: The read falls 3 residues short of the CDR3 end, and the missing part is taken from the germline J gene. J is TRBJ2-7 and V is TRBV7-9, with D hard to call. The CDR3 consists of 13 residues. Trimming took 5 bases from V and 2 from J, leaving 10 bases between them. CDR1 is SEHNR and CDR2 is FQNEAQ in the germline V gene (reference sequence). CDR3 DNA (partial): TGTGCCAGCAGCCCCCGTAATCCCTACGAG. It encodes CASSPRNPYE. The entire CDR3 is CASSPRNPYEQYF.

Comments on this clone: Read coverage stops 3 residues before the CDR3 terminus; the germline J gene supplies the remainder. The V and J genes are TRBV19 and TRBJ2-1; the match to TRBD2 covers 13 bases. The CDR3 extends over 15 amino acids. Trimming cost V 5 bases and J 5 bases; bases outside gene matches: 3. Germline loops: CDR1 LNHDA, CDR2 SQIVND (reference sequence). CDR3 residues: CASSWTSGSHNEQFF. The CDR3 bases that were read are TGTGCCAGTAGTTGGACTAGCGGGAGCCACAATGAG.

For this clone: The read is 3 residues too short to cover the CDR3 end, so that end is filled in from the germline J gene. The V and J genes are TRBV30 and TRBJ1-4; the match to TRBD1 covers 11 bases. This CDR3 spans 16 amino acids. With V trimmed by 2 bases and J by 10 bases, 12 bases remained unmatched. Looked up from germline, CDR1 is GTSNPN and CDR2 is SVGIG (reference sequence). The CDR3 bases that were read are TGTGCCTGGAGTCCTATGGACAGGGGGCATGAACGAAAA. It is translated as CAWSPMDRGHERK. The whole CDR3 protein reads CAWSPMDRGHERKLFF.

About this clone: The CDR3 end is not reached by the read, which stops 3 residues before it; the germline J gene fills it in. The chain joins TRBV11-3 to TRBJ2-3; D possibly corresponds to TRBD2 (7 bases). The CDR3 has 14 residues. Trimming stripped 3 bases from V and 2 bases from J, with 9 bases between. Germline-derived CDR1 and CDR2 are SGHNT and YENEEA. The sequenced part of the CDR3 DNA is TGTGCCAGCAGCTTGGCGGGGGCCACAGATACG. Its translation: CASSLAGATDT. The complete CDR3 sequence is CASSLAGATDTQYF.

Of note for this clone: The read ends 3 residues before the CDR3 terminus; that terminus is restored from the germline J gene. This chain joins TRBV5-1 and TRBJ2-7; 8 bases align to TRBD2. This CDR3 has 12 amino acids. V dropped 5 bases and J dropped 3; count of bases not matched to a gene: 1. CDR1 and CDR2 (germline): SGHRS, YFSETQ. The sequenced part of the CDR3 DNA is TGCGCCAGCAGAACTAGCGGCTACGAG. Amino acid sequence: CASRTSGYE. The entire CDR3 protein reads CASRTSGYEQYF.

A word on this clone: The read terminates 3 residues before the CDR3 end, so the remaining end is supplied by the germline J gene. V usage is TRBV29-1 and J usage is TRBJ2-7, with TRBD2 as a possible D gene (6 bases). Trimming cost V 3 bases and J 2 bases, with 17 bases left between them. The CDR3 is 15 residues long. Germline V gives CDR1 SQVTM, CDR2 ANQGSEA. The sequenced part of the CDR3 DNA is TGCAGCGTTGATAGTTGGGCGGCGGGAACCTACGAG. Its translation: CSVDSWAAGTYE. The CDR3 in full is CSVDSWAAGTYEQYF.

Remarks on this clone: Read coverage stops 3 residues before the CDR3 terminus; the germline J gene supplies the remainder. This sequence joins TRBV20-1 and TRBJ1-4; D remains ambiguous. Germline assignment: CDR1 DFQATT and CDR2 SNEGSKA (reference sequence). V shed 3 bases and J shed 8 bases, with 19 bases lying between them. The length of the CDR3 is 15 residues. CDR3 residues: CSASGNEVTREKLFF. CDR3 bases read: TGCAGTGCTAGTGGGAATGAGGTCACTAGGGAAAAA.

The CDR3 sequence is CASSIDASTQGLSGAFF. The part of the CDR3 DNA that was read is TGTGCCAGTAGTATAGACGCCTCTACCCAGGGGTTATCTGGG. The rearrangement links TRBV19 to TRBJ1-1, with D maybe TRBD1 (6 bases). Read sequence stops 3 residues before the CDR3 end, and the germline J gene provides the missing end. The CDR3 totals 17 residues. From germline, CDR1 is LNHDA and CDR2 SQIVND (reference sequence).

As for this clone: The read halts 3 residues ahead of the CDR3 end, with the missing end drawn from the germline J gene. The chain links TRBV19 to TRBJ2-5, with 9 nucleotides matching TRBD1. After removal of 6 bases from V and 2 bases from J, the junction contained 7 bases not matched to a gene. Germline V gene sequence: CDR1 LNHDA, CDR2 SQIVND (reference sequence). The CDR3 has 15 residues. CDR3 amino acids: CASRRQGGVQETQYF. The part of the CDR3 DNA that was read is TGTGCCAGTAGGAGACAGGGGGGAGTACAAGAGACC.

Worth noting for this clone: The read stops 3 residues short of the end of the CDR3; the missing end is completed from the germline J gene. The V and J genes are TRBV20-1 and TRBJ2-7, with D possibly matching TRBD2 (6 bases). Germline V gene sequence: CDR1 DFQATT, CDR2 SNEGSKA (reference sequence). This CDR3 comprises 14 residues. V was trimmed by 3 bases and J by 6 bases, leaving 18 bases between them. The sequenced part of the CDR3 DNA is TGCAGTGCTAGGACTAGTGTAGCTTCGGGCGAG. This codes for CSARTSVASGE. The complete CDR3 reads CSARTSVASGEQYF.

Worth noting for this clone: The read is 3 residues too short to cover the CDR3 end, so that end is filled in from the germline J gene. The chain is built from TRBV5-4 and TRBJ2-5, with D perhaps TRBD1 (6 bases). Germline V gene lookup returns CDR1 SGHNT and CDR2 YYREEE (reference sequence). Trimming removed 0 bases at V and 1 base at J, with 7 bases between. This CDR3 is built from 14 residues. CDR3 bases read: TGTGCCAGCAGCTTGGACAGGGTCCAAGAGACC. As protein: CASSLDRVQET. The whole CDR3 protein is CASSLDRVQETQYF.

Turning to this clone: From the germline J gene comes the end of the CDR3, since the read stops 3 residues before it. The V call is TRBV7-2, the J call TRBJ2-5; 9 nucleotides match TRBD1. V shed 0 bases, J shed 6 bases, and the junction held 11 bases outside the gene matches. CDR1 is SGHTA and CDR2 is FQGNSA in the germline V gene. The CDR3 length is 17 residues. CDR3 protein: CASSLALRDRVAKTQYF. CDR3 DNA, as far as it was read: TGTGCCAGCAGCTTAGCGCTCAGGGACAGGGTAGCCAAGACC. Full variable domain (missing parts from reference TRBV7-2 and TRBJ2-5): GAGVSQSPSNKVTEKGKDVELRCDPISGHTALYWYRQSLGQGLEFLIYFQGNSAPDKSGLPSDRFSAERTGGSVSTLTIQRTQQEDSAVYLCASSLALRDRVAKTQYFGPGTRLLVL.

About this clone itself: The observed sequence ends 3 residues before the CDR3 terminus, with the missing tail filled in from the germline J gene. This chain uses TRBV6-2 or TRBV6-3 with TRBJ2-3, with 7 bases matching TRBD1. Germline V gene sequence: CDR1 MNHEY, CDR2 SVGEGT. The CDR3 runs 14 residues. The V and J ends lost 6 bases and 2 bases, in that order; junction bases with no gene match: 5. The CDR3 reads CASSGTASTDTQYF. CDR3 DNA (partial): TGTGCCAGCAGCGGGACAGCTTCCACAGATACG.

Comment on this clone: The CDR3 goes on 3 residues after the read ends, and that part is filled in from the germline J gene. The rearrangement uses TRBV7-8 and TRBJ1-6, with 7 bases aligning to TRBD1. V lost 2 bases to trimming and J lost 8 bases; unmatched junction nucleotides: 3. The CDR3 has 14 residues. Germline loops: CDR1 SGHVS, CDR2 FQNEAQ. The CDR3 protein is CASSLRQGDSPLHF. The CDR3 DNA, read in part, is TGTGCCAGCAGCTTAAGGCAGGGGGATTCACCC.

As regards this clone: Read sequence stops 3 residues before the CDR3 end, and the germline J gene provides the missing end. This chain uses TRBV30 with TRBJ1-5; no definite D call. CDR3 length equals 13 residues. Trimming took off 2 bases at V and 5 bases at J, with 10 bases between the two ends. CDR1 and CDR2 (germline): GTSNPN, SVGIG (reference sequence). This CDR3 reads CAWSRGPDQPQHF. The sequenced part of the CDR3 DNA is TGTGCCTGGAGTCGCGGCCCGGATCAGCCC.

As for this clone: Read sequence stops 3 residues before the CDR3 end, and the germline J gene provides the missing end. The chain uses TRBV19 and TRBJ2-6; D is possibly TRBD1 (5 bases). Germline-derived CDR1 and CDR2 are LNHDA and SQIVND (reference sequence). The CDR3 totals 16 residues. V was pared by 7 bases and J by 2 bases, with 15 bases between. CDR3 loop: CASKGFGSTGANVLTF. CDR3 DNA, as far as it was read: TGTGCCAGTAAGGGGTTCGGGTCGACTGGGGCCAACGTC.

About this clone itself: The CDR3 end is not reached by the read, which stops 3 residues before it; the germline J gene fills it in. V is TRBV30 and J is TRBJ2-5; a possible D gene is TRBD1 (6 bases). The V gene lost 4 bases and the J gene lost 4 bases, with 16 bases spanning the gap. The CDR3 has 14 amino acids. Germline-derived CDR1 and CDR2 are GTSNPN and SVGIG (reference sequence). CDR3 sequence: CAWTQRGWGETQYF. Partial CDR3 DNA: TGTGCCTGGACCCAGAGGGGGTGGGGAGAGACC.

As regards this clone: The CDR3 end falls 3 residues outside the read, so it is completed with the germline J gene. The V gene is TRBV19, the J gene TRBJ1-5; D is undetermined. The V gene's germline CDR1 is LNHDA and CDR2 SQIVND (reference sequence). The V end lost 5 bases, the J end lost 5 bases, and 10 bases lay between the germline ends. This CDR3 comprises 13 residues. The CDR3 here is CASSRPQYQPQHF. The CDR3 DNA, read in part, is TGTGCCAGTAGTCGGCCACAGTATCAGCCC.

In regard to this clone: The read terminates 3 residues ahead of where the CDR3 ends, so the germline J gene completes it. The chain couples TRBV2 to TRBJ2-4; TRBD2 matches 8 bases. Germline assignment: CDR1 SNHLY and CDR2 FYNNEI. Trimming removed 6 bases from V and 3 bases from J; junction bases left unmatched: 7. The CDR3 consists of 15 residues. The CDR3: CASSQGLVSKNIQYF. The covered CDR3 bases are TGTGCCAGCAGCCAGGGACTAGTTAGCAAAAACATT. The whole variable domain, remainder taken from reference TRBV2 and TRBJ2-4, is EPEVTQTPSHQVTQMGQEVILRCVPISNHLYFYWYRQILGQKVEFLVSFYNNEISEKSEIFDDQFSVERPDGSNFTLKIRSTKLEDSAMYFCASSQGLVSKNIQYFGAGTRLSVL.

Regarding this clone: Read data end 3 residues before the CDR3 end; the end is taken from the germline J gene. The V call is TRBV29-1, the J call TRBJ1-4, with a possible D match to TRBD1 (6 bases). CDR1 is SQVTM, CDR2 ANQGSEA, per germline. The CDR3 is 12 amino acids. Trimming shortened V by 8 bases and J by 1 base, and 8 bases separated the two germline ends. The sequenced CDR3 bases are TGCAGCCAGGACAGAACTAATGAAAAA. This encodes CSQDRTNEK. The entire CDR3 protein reads CSQDRTNEKLFF.

As to this clone: The read terminates 3 residues ahead of where the CDR3 ends, so the germline J gene completes it. This chain joins TRBV20-1 and TRBJ1-1; D possibly corresponds to TRBD1 (6 bases). This CDR3 has 14 residues. From germline, CDR1 is DFQATT and CDR2 SNEGSKA (reference sequence). Between the trimmed V and J ends, which lost 4 bases and 1 base, there was a span of 13 bases. The sequenced CDR3 bases are TGCAGTGCTACCCAAAAGACAGGGAACACTGAA. Residues: CSATQKTGNTE. The entire CDR3 protein is CSATQKTGNTEAFF.

For this clone: The CDR3 goes on 3 residues after the read ends, and that part is filled in from the germline J gene. The rearrangement joins TRBV19 to TRBJ1-5; D ambiguous. CDR3 length equals 14 residues. Germline loops: CDR1 LNHDA, CDR2 SQIVND (reference sequence). The V gene lost 3 bases and the J gene lost 0 bases, with 6 bases spanning the gap. The chain's CDR3 is CASSIFYSNQPQHF. Partial CDR3 DNA: TGTGCCAGTAGTATTTTCTATAGCAATCAGCCC.

For this clone: The read finishes 3 residues shy of the CDR3 end, and the germline J gene is used to complete it. The chain employs TRBV7-6 and TRBJ1-2; D perhaps matches TRBD1 (6 bases). The CDR3 sequence is 15 residues long. V was cut by 5 bases and J by 5 bases, with 18 bases left in between. The V gene's germline CDR1 is SGHVS and CDR2 FNYEAQ. CDR3 DNA (partial): TGTGCCAGCAGCCCAACCGCGACAGGAGGATATGGC. It is translated as CASSPTATGGYG. In full, the CDR3 reads CASSPTATGGYGYTF.

Turning to this clone: The read halts 3 residues ahead of the CDR3 end, with the missing end drawn from the germline J gene. The chain recombines TRBV6-2 or TRBV6-3 with TRBJ2-3; a weak D match, TRBD2 (6 bases). CDR3 length: 14 amino acids. The ends were cut back, 8 bases at V and 4 bases at J, with 16 bases in the middle. Germline CDR1 is MNHEY and CDR2 is SVGEGT. The CDR3 sequence is CASVAVEWSDTQYF. The covered CDR3 bases are TGTGCCAGCGTAGCGGTGGAGTGGTCAGATACG.